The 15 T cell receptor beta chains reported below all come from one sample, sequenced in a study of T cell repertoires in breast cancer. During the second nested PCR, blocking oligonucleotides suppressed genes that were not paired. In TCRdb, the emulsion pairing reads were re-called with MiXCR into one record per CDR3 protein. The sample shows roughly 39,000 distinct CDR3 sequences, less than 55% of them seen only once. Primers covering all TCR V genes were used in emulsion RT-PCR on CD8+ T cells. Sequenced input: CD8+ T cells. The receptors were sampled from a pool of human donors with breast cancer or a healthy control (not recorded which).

The chain's CDR3 is CASTLSGSTHEQYF. In DNA form, the CDR3 reads TGTGCCAGCACCCTCAGCGGGAGTACCCACGAGCAGTACTTC. The V and J genes are TRBV7-9 and TRBJ2-7; 8 positions match TRBD2. The length of the CDR3 is 14 residues. Germline CDR1 is SEHNR and CDR2 is FQNEAQ (reference sequence). The V segment lost 7 bases and the J segment 5 bases; nucleotides outside the gene matches: 10.

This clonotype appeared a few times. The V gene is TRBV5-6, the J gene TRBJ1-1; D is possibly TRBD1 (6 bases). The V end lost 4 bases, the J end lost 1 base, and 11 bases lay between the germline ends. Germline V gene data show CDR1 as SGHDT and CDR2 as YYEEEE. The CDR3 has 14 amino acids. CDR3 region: CASSLTRGNTEAFF. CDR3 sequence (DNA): TGTGCCAGCAGCCTGACCAGGGGGAACACTGAAGCTTTCTTT.

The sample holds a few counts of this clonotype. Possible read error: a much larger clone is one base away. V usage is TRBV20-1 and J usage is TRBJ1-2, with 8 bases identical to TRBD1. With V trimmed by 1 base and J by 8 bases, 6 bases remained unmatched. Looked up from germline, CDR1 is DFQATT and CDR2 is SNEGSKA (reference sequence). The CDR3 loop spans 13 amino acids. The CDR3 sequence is CSARGQGRRGYTF. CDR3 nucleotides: TGCAGTGCTAGAGGACAGGGGAGGCGGGGCTACACCTTC.

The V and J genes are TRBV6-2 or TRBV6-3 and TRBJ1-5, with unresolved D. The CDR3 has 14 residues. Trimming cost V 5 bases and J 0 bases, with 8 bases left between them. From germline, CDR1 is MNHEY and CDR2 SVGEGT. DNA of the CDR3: TGTGCCAGCAGTACGAGTGATAGCAATCAGCCCCAGCATTTT. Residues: CASSTSDSNQPQHF.

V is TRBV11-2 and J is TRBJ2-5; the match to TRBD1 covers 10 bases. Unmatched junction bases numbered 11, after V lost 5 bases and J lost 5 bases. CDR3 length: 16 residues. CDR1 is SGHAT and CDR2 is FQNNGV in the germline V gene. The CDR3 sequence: CASSPPPGTGEETQYF. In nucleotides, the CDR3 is TGTGCCAGCAGCCCTCCCCCGGGGACAGGGGAGGAGACCCAGTACTTC.

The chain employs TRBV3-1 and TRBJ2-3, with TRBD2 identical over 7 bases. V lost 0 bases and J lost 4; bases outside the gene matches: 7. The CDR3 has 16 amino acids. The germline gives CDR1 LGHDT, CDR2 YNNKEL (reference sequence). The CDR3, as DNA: TGTGCCAGCAGCCAAGACGCGGGAGTTAAGGCAGATACGCAGTATTTT. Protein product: CASSQDAGVKADTQYF.

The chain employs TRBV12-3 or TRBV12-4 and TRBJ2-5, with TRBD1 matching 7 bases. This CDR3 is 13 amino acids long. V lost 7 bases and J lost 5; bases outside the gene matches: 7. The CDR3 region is CASTMTGFETQYF. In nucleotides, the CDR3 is TGTGCCAGCACCATGACAGGGTTTGAGACCCAGTACTTC.

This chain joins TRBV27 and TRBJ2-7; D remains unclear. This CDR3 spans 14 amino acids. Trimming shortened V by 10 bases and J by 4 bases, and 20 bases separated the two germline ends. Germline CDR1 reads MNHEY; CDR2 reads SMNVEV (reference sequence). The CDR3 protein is CATKREPGRYEQYF. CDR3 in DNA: TGTGCCACCAAAAGGGAACCTGGTCGGTACGAGCAGTACTTC.

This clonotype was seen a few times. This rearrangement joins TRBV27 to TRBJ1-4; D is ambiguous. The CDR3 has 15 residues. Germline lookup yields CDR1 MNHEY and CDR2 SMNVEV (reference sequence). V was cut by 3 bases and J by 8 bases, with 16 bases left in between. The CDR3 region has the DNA TGTGCCAGCAGTTTCCGCGCGGGGTTAAAGGAAAAACTGTTTTTT. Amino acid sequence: CASSFRAGLKEKLFF.

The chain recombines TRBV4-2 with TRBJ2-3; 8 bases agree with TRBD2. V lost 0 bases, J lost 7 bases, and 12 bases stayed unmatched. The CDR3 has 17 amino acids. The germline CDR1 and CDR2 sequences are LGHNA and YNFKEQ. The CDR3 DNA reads TGTGCCAGCAGCCAAGATCCAGGACCCAGCGGGGGTAATACGCAGTATTTT. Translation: CASSQDPGPSGGNTQYF.

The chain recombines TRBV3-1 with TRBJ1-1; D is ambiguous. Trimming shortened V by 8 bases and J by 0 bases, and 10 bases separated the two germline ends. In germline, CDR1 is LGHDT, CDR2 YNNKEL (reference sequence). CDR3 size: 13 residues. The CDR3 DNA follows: TGTGCCAGCCGGGATTTTATGAACACTGAAGCTTTCTTT. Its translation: CASRDFMNTEAFF.

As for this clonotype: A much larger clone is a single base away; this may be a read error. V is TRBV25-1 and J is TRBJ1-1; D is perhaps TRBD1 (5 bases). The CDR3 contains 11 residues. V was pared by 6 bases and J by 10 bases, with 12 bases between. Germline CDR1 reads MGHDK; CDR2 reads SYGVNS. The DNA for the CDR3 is TGTGCCAGCAGCGAGATTCAGGGAGCTTTCTTT. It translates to CASSEIQGAFF.

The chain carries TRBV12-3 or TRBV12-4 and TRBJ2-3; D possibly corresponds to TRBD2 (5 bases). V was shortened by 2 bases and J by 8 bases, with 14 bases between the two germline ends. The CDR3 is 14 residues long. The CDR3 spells CASSLRRAESTQYF. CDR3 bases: TGTGCCAGCAGTTTAAGGCGGGCTGAGAGTACGCAGTATTTT.

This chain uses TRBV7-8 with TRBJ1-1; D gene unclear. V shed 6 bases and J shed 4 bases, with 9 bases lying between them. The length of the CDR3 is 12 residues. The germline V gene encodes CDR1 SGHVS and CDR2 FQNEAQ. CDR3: CASRSRITEAFF. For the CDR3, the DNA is TGTGCCAGCAGGTCAAGGATCACTGAAGCTTTCTTT.

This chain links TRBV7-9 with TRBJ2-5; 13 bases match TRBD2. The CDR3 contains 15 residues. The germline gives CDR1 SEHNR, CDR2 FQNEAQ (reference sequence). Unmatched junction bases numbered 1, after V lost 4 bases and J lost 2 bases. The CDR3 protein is CASSSGLAGQETQYF. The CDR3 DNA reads TGTGCCAGCAGCTCGGGACTAGCGGGACAAGAGACCCAGTACTTC.